This T cell receptor (beta chain) came from a study of tumor-infiltrating lymphocytes in localized non-small cell lung cancer. The CDR3 has 15 residues. Germline V gene sequence: CDR1 MNHEY, CDR2 SVGAGI. Trimming removed 6 bases at V and 3 bases at J, with 18 bases between. As regards this clone: Its specificity is not known.

Study observations and caveats: Tumor T-cell fraction from TCR sequencing was not associated with recurrence-free survival (p = 0.61).

Measured with immunoSEQ multiplex PCR; TCRdb has only the in-frame clones, and not every one. Among 13,000 or so clones listed, about four fifths were seen once. The source is a human donor with non-small cell lung cancer. The sequencing sample was made of lung tumor tissue. The chain employs TRBV6-5 and TRBJ2-7; possibly TRBD1 for D (6 bases). The CDR3 region is CASRKQEGQIYEQYF. DNA for the CDR3: TGTGCCAGCAGGAAGCAGGAAGGACAGATCTACGAGCAGTACTTC.